These T cell receptor beta chains were read from a single sample in a study of blood T cell repertoires in COVID-19. The data were produced by immunoSEQ multiplex PCR, yet TCRdb's version contains in-frame clones alone and is incomplete. The sample shows hundreds of thousands of clones, roughly 89% of them seen only once. The specimen sequenced was PBMCs or T cells enriched from blood (not recorded which). All receptors come from a woman between 18 and 29 years old who had recovered from COVID-19. Both conserved end residues are part of each CDR3. D genes are given only for firm matches. Clone size is not always given. Where it is, it says once, few, many or a class for expanded clones.

v_gene: TRBV2
d_gene: -
abundance: -
j_gene: TRBJ2-5
CDR3nt: TGTGCCAGCAGTGAATCGGTAGCGCGAGAGACCCAGTACTTC
CDR3aa: CASSESVARETQYF

v_gene: TRBV4-1
d_gene: TRBD2
abundance: -
j_gene: TRBJ2-3
CDR3nt: TGCGCCAGCAGGAAACTAGCGGGGGGGGCAGATACGCAGTATTTT
CDR3aa: CASRKLAGGADTQYF

v_gene: TRBV5-1
d_gene: TRBD2
abundance: -
j_gene: TRBJ2-1
CDR3nt: TGCGCCAGCAAGGGACTAGCGGGGTTCAATGAGCAGTTCTTC
CDR3aa: CASKGLAGFNEQFF

v_gene: TRBV27
d_gene: -
abundance: -
j_gene: TRBJ1-5
CDR3nt: TGTGCCAGCAGAGACTGGGGGGATCAGCCCCAGCATTTT
CDR3aa: CASRDWGDQPQHF

v_gene: TRBV5-1
d_gene: TRBD1
abundance: -
j_gene: TRBJ2-7
CDR3nt: TGCGCCAGCAGCTTGGGCCCCCACCGGGACAGGGGCTACGAGCAGTACTTC
CDR3aa: CASSLGPHRDRGYEQYF

v_gene: TRBV3-1/TRBV3-2
d_gene: -
abundance: once
j_gene: TRBJ1-1
CDR3nt: TGTGCCAGCAGCCAGCGGGACCCGAACACTGAAGCTTTCTTT
CDR3aa: CASSQRDPNTEAFF

v_gene: TRBV6-5
d_gene: TRBD1
abundance: -
j_gene: TRBJ1-5
CDR3nt: TGTGCCAGCAGCATCCAGGGGGCAGGACAGCCCCAGCATTTT
CDR3aa: CASSIQGAGQPQHF

v_gene: TRBV5-4
d_gene: TRBD1
abundance: -
j_gene: TRBJ1-2
CDR3nt: TGTGCCAGCAGCTATTCGGACAGGGCGAACTATGGCTACACCTTC
CDR3aa: CASSYSDRANYGYTF

v_gene: TRBV6-5
d_gene: TRBD1
abundance: -
j_gene: TRBJ2-7
CDR3nt: TGTGCCAGCAGACCCTACAGGGGGCTCCCCTACGAGCAGTACTTC
CDR3aa: CASRPYRGLPYEQYF

v_gene: TRBV4-3
d_gene: TRBD2
abundance: -
j_gene: TRBJ2-7
CDR3nt: TGCGCCAGCAGCCAAGGGGGACTAGCGGGAGAGTACGAGCAGTACTTC
CDR3aa: CASSQGGLAGEYEQYF

v_gene: TRBV3-1/TRBV3-2
d_gene: -
abundance: -
j_gene: TRBJ2-3
CDR3nt: TGTGCCAGCAGCCAAGTAGGAGGAGATACGCAGTATTTT
CDR3aa: CASSQVGGDTQYF

v_gene: TRBV11-2
d_gene: -
abundance: -
j_gene: TRBJ1-2
CDR3nt: TGTGCCAGCGTACCGGTAACAGGGAACTATGGCTACACCTTC
CDR3aa: CASVPVTGNYGYTF

v_gene: TRBV25-1
d_gene: -
abundance: -
j_gene: TRBJ1-2
CDR3nt: TGTGCCAGCAGTTCGAGCTATGGCTACACCTTC
CDR3aa: CASSSSYGYTF

v_gene: TRBV28
d_gene: TRBD1
abundance: -
j_gene: TRBJ1-6
CDR3nt: TGTGCCAGCAGGAAGCAACAGGGGCGCAATTCACCCCTCCACTTT
CDR3aa: CASRKQQGRNSPLHF

v_gene: TRBV7-2
d_gene: -
abundance: -
j_gene: TRBJ1-6
CDR3nt: TGTGCCAGCAGCCGCGGGCCGATCAATTCACCCCTCCACTTT
CDR3aa: CASSRGPINSPLHF

v_gene: TRBV19
d_gene: -
abundance: -
j_gene: TRBJ1-2
CDR3nt: TGTGCCAGTAGTATCGCAGGGCTTAACTATGGCTACACCTTC
CDR3aa: CASSIAGLNYGYTF

v_gene: TRBV2
d_gene: -
abundance: -
j_gene: TRBJ2-7
CDR3nt: TGTGCCAGCAGTGAATATCAGGGAATCATCTACGAGCAGTACTTC
CDR3aa: CASSEYQGIIYEQYF

v_gene: TRBV7-2
d_gene: TRBD2
abundance: -
j_gene: TRBJ2-1
CDR3nt: TGTGCCAGCAGCTTAGCTGGGGGGGGTAATGAGCAGTTCTTC
CDR3aa: CASSLAGGGNEQFF

v_gene: TRBV25-1
d_gene: -
abundance: -
j_gene: TRBJ1-3
CDR3nt: TGTGCCAGCAGTAAAGACAGTTCTGGAGGAAACACCATATATTTT
CDR3aa: CASSKDSSGGNTIYF

v_gene: TRBV6-6
d_gene: TRBD2
abundance: -
j_gene: TRBJ2-3
CDR3nt: TGTGCCAGCAGTGACCTAGCGGGAGTAAGAGATACGCAGTATTTT
CDR3aa: CASSDLAGVRDTQYF

v_gene: TRBV5-1
d_gene: TRBD1
abundance: -
j_gene: TRBJ2-7
CDR3nt: TGCGCCAGCAGCCATCTACAGGGGGCCTACGAGCAGTACTTC
CDR3aa: CASSHLQGAYEQYF

v_gene: TRBV4-1
d_gene: -
abundance: -
j_gene: TRBJ1-3
CDR3nt: TGCGCCAGCAGCCAAGATGCGGGTCGCTCTGGAAACACCATATATTTT
CDR3aa: CASSQDAGRSGNTIYF

v_gene: TRBV28
d_gene: TRBD1
abundance: -
j_gene: TRBJ1-2
CDR3nt: TGTGCCAGCAGTTACGACAGGGGATATGGCTACACCTTC
CDR3aa: CASSYDRGYGYTF

v_gene: TRBV2
d_gene: -
abundance: -
j_gene: TRBJ1-6
CDR3nt: TGTGCCAGCAGTGCCCGACAATCGTATTCACCCCTCCACTTT
CDR3aa: CASSARQSYSPLHF

v_gene: TRBV7-2
d_gene: -
abundance: -
j_gene: TRBJ1-2
CDR3nt: TGTGCCAGCAGCTTCGGGGAGGGGGGTAGCTACACCTTC
CDR3aa: CASSFGEGGSYTF

v_gene: TRBV7-9
d_gene: -
abundance: few
j_gene: TRBJ2-3
CDR3nt: TGTGCCAGCAGCCCAGGACTATCTAGCACAGATACGCAGTATTTT
CDR3aa: CASSPGLSSTDTQYF

v_gene: TRBV5-1
d_gene: -
abundance: -
j_gene: TRBJ2-7
CDR3nt: TGCGCCAGCAGCGTTCAGGGAATCCCAAACGAGCAGTACTTC
CDR3aa: CASSVQGIPNEQYF

v_gene: TRBV5-1
d_gene: TRBD1
abundance: few
j_gene: TRBJ2-1
CDR3nt: TGCGCCAGCCGACAGGGGGCGGACAATGAGCAGTTCTTC
CDR3aa: CASRQGADNEQFF

v_gene: TRBV11-2
d_gene: TRBD2
abundance: -
j_gene: TRBJ2-5
CDR3nt: TGTGCCAGCAGCTTAGCTCCTAGCGGGGGAACCCAGTACTTC
CDR3aa: CASSLAPSGGTQYF

v_gene: TRBV4-2
d_gene: TRBD2
abundance: -
j_gene: TRBJ2-1
CDR3nt: TGTGCCAGCAGCCAAGTTTCCTTACTAGCGGGCCATGAGCAGTTCTTC
CDR3aa: CASSQVSLLAGHEQFF

v_gene: TRBV29-1
d_gene: TRBD1
abundance: -
j_gene: TRBJ1-2
CDR3nt: TGCAGCGTCGTAGGGACAGGGAGGCTTCGGGGCTATGGCTACACCTTC
CDR3aa: CSVVGTGRLRGYGYTF

v_gene: TRBV5-6
d_gene: -
abundance: -
j_gene: TRBJ2-3
CDR3nt: TGTGCCAGCAGCTTGGCCCCCGCAGGGCAGTATTTT
CDR3aa: CASSLAPAGQYF

v_gene: TRBV5-8
d_gene: TRBD1
abundance: -
j_gene: TRBJ1-6
CDR3nt: TGTGCCAGCAGCTGGGGGGACAGTAGCTCCTATAATTCACCCCTCCACTTT
CDR3aa: CASSWGDSSSYNSPLHF

v_gene: TRBV5-1
d_gene: TRBD1
abundance: -
j_gene: TRBJ1-2
CDR3nt: TGCGCCAGCAGCGAGAGCGACAGGGTGGGCGGCTACACCTTC
CDR3aa: CASSESDRVGGYTF

v_gene: TRBV10-3
d_gene: -
abundance: few
j_gene: TRBJ1-6
CDR3nt: TGTGCCATCAGTGTACAGGGTCCGGATTCACCCCTCCACTTT
CDR3aa: CAISVQGPDSPLHF

v_gene: TRBV19
d_gene: TRBD1
abundance: -
j_gene: TRBJ2-3
CDR3nt: TGTGCCAGTAGTATAGATCGTGGGACAGGGACCACAGATACGCAGTATTTT
CDR3aa: CASSIDRGTGTTDTQYF

v_gene: TRBV2
d_gene: -
abundance: -
j_gene: TRBJ1-4
CDR3nt: TGTGCCAGCAGTGTCCGGGTTGGAAGTGAAAAACTGTTTTTT
CDR3aa: CASSVRVGSEKLFF

v_gene: TRBV5-6
d_gene: -
abundance: -
j_gene: TRBJ1-1
CDR3nt: TGTGCCAGCAGCTTGTATGGGGCGGTCACTGAAGCTTTCTTT
CDR3aa: CASSLYGAVTEAFF

v_gene: TRBV7-9
d_gene: TRBD2
abundance: -
j_gene: TRBJ2-7
CDR3nt: TGTGCCAGCAGCTTCGGGGGGAGCTCCTACGAGCAGTACTTC
CDR3aa: CASSFGGSSYEQYF

v_gene: TRBV27
d_gene: -
abundance: few
j_gene: TRBJ2-2
CDR3nt: TGTGCCAGCAGGCCGGGACACTCGAACACCGGGGAGCTGTTTTTT
CDR3aa: CASRPGHSNTGELFF

v_gene: TRBV28
d_gene: -
abundance: -
j_gene: TRBJ2-3
CDR3nt: TGTGCCAGCAGTTTTTGGGGGCCAGGGACAGATACGCAGTATTTT
CDR3aa: CASSFWGPGTDTQYF

v_gene: TRBV29-1
d_gene: -
abundance: few
j_gene: TRBJ1-2
CDR3nt: TGCAGCGTTGTAGCAGTCTATGGCTACACCTTC
CDR3aa: CSVVAVYGYTF

v_gene: TRBV29-1
d_gene: -
abundance: -
j_gene: TRBJ1-1
CDR3nt: TGCAGCGTTGGGTACGGAGGGGTTGGGAACACTGAAGCTTTCTTT
CDR3aa: CSVGYGGVGNTEAFF

v_gene: TRBV7-2
d_gene: -
abundance: -
j_gene: TRBJ2-2
CDR3nt: TGTGCCTCAGCCGACAGGACCAACACCGGGGAGCTGTTTTTT
CDR3aa: CASADRTNTGELFF

v_gene: TRBV5-6
d_gene: -
abundance: few
j_gene: TRBJ2-5
CDR3nt: TGTGCCAGCAGCGACACCCGTTTGGGCCAAGAGACCCAGTACTTC
CDR3aa: CASSDTRLGQETQYF

v_gene: TRBV7-6
d_gene: TRBD1
abundance: -
j_gene: TRBJ1-1
CDR3nt: TGTGCCAGCAGCGCCGCGGGACAGGGGGCGCGGAACAAGGCTTTCTTT
CDR3aa: CASSAAGQGARNKAFF

v_gene: TRBV7-3
d_gene: TRBD2
abundance: -
j_gene: TRBJ2-1
CDR3nt: TGTGCCAGCAGGTGGACTAGCGGGGATCATGAGCAGTTCTTC
CDR3aa: CASRWTSGDHEQFF

v_gene: TRBV18
d_gene: -
abundance: -
j_gene: TRBJ1-3
CDR3nt: TGTGCCAGCTCACCACGGTACGGGGGCTCTGGAAACACCATATATTTT
CDR3aa: CASSPRYGGSGNTIYF

v_gene: TRBV5-1
d_gene: TRBD1
abundance: -
j_gene: TRBJ2-1
CDR3nt: TGCGCCAGCAGCTTGGGACAGGGCTGGAATGAGCAGTTCTTC
CDR3aa: CASSLGQGWNEQFF

v_gene: TRBV4-3
d_gene: -
abundance: -
j_gene: TRBJ1-5
CDR3nt: TGCGCCAGCAGCCAGTACCAGGATCAGCCCCAGCATTTT
CDR3aa: CASSQYQDQPQHF